Described below is a single T cell receptor beta chain sequence and its context. Its antigen is not identified. This specimen belongs to a study of T cell responses to AZD1222 COVID-19 vaccine. Method: immunoSEQ multiplex PCR; TCRdb's copy keeps in-frame clones and lacks some. The sample contains about 100,000 clones, less than 95% of which appear only once. Study-wide results and caveats: Compared with day 0, the breadth and depth of the Spike-specific TCR repertoire rose significantly after two doses of AZD1222. Just a handful of AZD1222 recipients tested seropositive at baseline.

The specimen comprised peripheral blood, sampled on day 0 of AZD1222 vaccination. The TCR was taken from an adult in good health.

CDR3 region: CASSHFDSGANVLTF. CDR3 bases: TGTGCCAGCAGCCATTTTGACTCTGGGGCCAACGTCCTGACTTTC. The chain recombines TRBV3-1 (or the pseudogene TRBV3-2) with TRBJ2-6; D ambiguous. This CDR3 is built from 15 residues. Trimming cost V 3 bases and J 0 bases, with 6 bases left between them. The germline gives CDR1 LGHDT, CDR2 YNNKEL (reference sequence).